The 2 T cell receptor beta chains listed next were all sequenced from one sample in a study of early T cells in non-severe SARS-CoV-2 infection. Each CDR3 protein is one row after TCRdb ran MiXCR on the 5' RACE reads. The sample contains under 65,000 distinct CDR3 sequences, under 15% of which appear only once. Sequencing was performed on whole blood, taken at baseline. These receptors were obtained from an adult who was a healthcare worker with PCR-confirmed SARS-CoV-2 infection or an uninfected control (not recorded which).

This clonotype appeared many times. CDR3 nucleotides: TGTGCCAGCAAGACGCCGGTGCGGGGGGATGAGCAGTTCTTC. Protein product: CASKTPVRGDEQFF. The rearrangement links TRBV28 to TRBJ2-1; 8 bases line up with TRBD2. CDR3 length equals 14 residues. Germline CDR1 is MDHEN and CDR2 is SYDVKM. J was trimmed by 8 bases and V by 7 bases; bases with no gene match: 10.

This clonotype occurred many times. The V gene is TRBV7-2, the J gene TRBJ2-2, with D possibly TRBD2 on 5 matching bases. The V gene's germline CDR1 is SGHTA and CDR2 FQGNSA. The CDR3 is made up of 15 amino acids. The V gene lost 1 base and the J gene lost 1 base, with 7 bases spanning the gap. CDR3 sequence reads: CASSLVRENTGELFF. The CDR3 DNA follows: TGTGCCAGCAGCTTAGTTCGGGAGAACACCGGGGAGCTGTTTTTT. The full variable domain, in which reference TRBV7-2 and TRBJ2-2 provide the parts outside the CDR3, is GAGVSQSPSNKVTEKGKDVELRCDPISGHTALYWYRQSLGQGLEFLIYFQGNSAPDKSGLPSDRFSAERTGGSVSTLTIQRTQQEDSAVYLCASSLVRENTGELFFGEGSRLTVL.